Following are 19 T cell receptor beta chains from one sample sequenced in a study of blood T cell repertoires in COVID-19. TCRdb's table, derived via immunoSEQ multiplex PCR, lists solely in-frame clones and lacks some. This table holds about 150,000 clones, over 65% found once. Sequencing was performed on peripheral blood. The receptors were sampled from a man aged 65-85 years with acute or convalescent COVID-19.

This clone has only one observation. This sequence joins TRBV7-6 and TRBJ2-3; no firm D call. Germline loops: CDR1 SGHVS, CDR2 FNYEAQ. The V end was cut by 5 bases, the J end by 10 bases, with 16 bases between. This CDR3 has 13 amino acids. This CDR3 is CASSLVSSGAQYF. For the CDR3, the DNA is TGTGCCAGCAGCCTAGTCTCTTCGGGTGCGCAGTATTTT.

This chain connects TRBV7-6 to TRBJ2-5, with TRBD1 matching over 7 bases. With V trimmed by 5 bases and J by 4 bases, 10 bases remained unmatched. Germline loops: CDR1 SGHVS, CDR2 FNYEAQ. CDR3 length equals 15 residues. CDR3 bases: TGTGCCAGCAGCATAAGACAGGGCGGTTTAGAGACCCAGTACTTC. Translation: CASSIRQGGLETQYF.

This chain connects TRBV18 to TRBJ2-1; 9 positions match TRBD2. The germline gives CDR1 KGHSH, CDR2 LQKENI. Trimming at V came to 0 bases and at J to 0 bases, leaving 0 bases not matched to a gene. This CDR3 spans 16 amino acids. For the CDR3, the DNA is TGTGCCAGCTCACCACCTAGCGGGGGCTCCTACAATGAGCAGTTCTTC. Encoded protein: CASSPPSGGSYNEQFF. Looking up the rest from reference TRBV18 and TRBJ2-1 gives the full variable domain: NAGVMQNPRHLVRRRGQEARLRCSPMKGHSHVYWYRQLPEEGLKFMVYLQKENIIDESGMPKERFSAEFPKEGPSILRIQQVVRGDSAAYFCASSPPSGGSYNEQFFGPGTRLTVL.

The gene calls are TRBV6-1 and TRBJ1-4; the D is unclear. This CDR3 is built from 14 residues. Germline CDR1 MNHNS, CDR2 SASEGT. Trimming stripped 1 base from V and 5 bases from J, with 8 bases between. The CDR3 spells CASSEVQLNEKLFF. Here the CDR3 DNA reads TGTGCCAGCAGTGAAGTACAACTAAATGAAAAACTGTTTTTT.

This chain connects TRBV6-4 to TRBJ1-6; 12 bases map to TRBD1. Germline CDR1 and CDR2: MRHNA and SNTAGT. V lost 5 bases and J lost 8; bases outside the gene matches: 4. This CDR3 is 15 amino acids long. CDR3 bases: TGTGCCAGCAGTTTGGGACAGGGGGCGGATTCACCCCTCCACTTT. Its protein is CASSLGQGADSPLHF.

The V and J genes are TRBV19 and TRBJ1-2; TRBD1 aligns across 8 bases. The CDR3 covers 14 residues. Germline CDR1 is LNHDA and CDR2 is SQIVND (reference sequence). V was clipped by 5 bases and J by 2 bases; unmatched bases: 4. The DNA of the CDR3 is TGTGCCAGTAGTTCCGGGACAGGAAACTATGGCTACACCTTC. This gives the protein CASSSGTGNYGYTF.

The sample holds a few counts of this clone. This sequence joins TRBV6-5 and TRBJ1-3; D perhaps matches TRBD1 (5 bases). The germline gives CDR1 MNHEY, CDR2 SVGAGI. The CDR3 runs to 14 residues. Between the trimmed V and J ends, which lost 9 bases and 2 bases, there was a span of 14 bases. The CDR3 loop is CASGIGATGNTIYF. CDR3 in DNA: TGTGCCAGTGGGATAGGGGCTACTGGAAACACCATATATTTT.

V and J are TRBV5-4 and TRBJ1-5; the match to TRBD1 covers 8 bases. The CDR3 totals 17 residues. V gave up 0 bases and J gave up 6 bases; unmatched junction bases: 11. Germline V gene sequence: CDR1 SGHNT, CDR2 YYREEE (reference sequence). The CDR3 sequence: CASSLGTGRPKGQPQHF. The CDR3 coding sequence is TGTGCCAGCAGCTTGGGGACAGGGCGGCCCAAGGGTCAGCCCCAGCATTTT.

The chain joins TRBV7-9 to TRBJ2-7; 11 nucleotides align to TRBD1. The V segment lost 8 bases and the J segment 6 bases; nucleotides outside the gene matches: 12. The V gene's germline CDR1 is SEHNR and CDR2 FQNEAQ (reference sequence). This CDR3 has 15 amino acids. This CDR3 is CASDVMDRGPSEQYF. Here the CDR3 DNA reads TGTGCCAGCGACGTTATGGACAGGGGGCCCAGCGAGCAGTACTTC.

Only a few counts were recorded for this clone. The rearrangement uses TRBV5-1 and TRBJ2-1, with TRBD2 matching 7 bases. The trim removed 0 bases at V and 4 bases at J, leaving 4 bases unmatched. The CDR3 sequence is 15 residues long. Per the germline V gene, CDR1 is SGHRS and CDR2 is YFSETQ. CDR3 in amino acids: CASSLAAGQYNEQFF. The CDR3 nucleotides read TGCGCCAGCAGCTTGGCAGCGGGGCAATACAATGAGCAGTTCTTC.

The V call is TRBV27, the J call TRBJ2-7; 7 bases are a match to TRBD1. With V trimmed by 3 bases and J by 3 bases, 5 bases remained unmatched. CDR1 and CDR2 (germline): MNHEY, SMNVEV (reference sequence). The CDR3 is 14 residues long. CDR3 bases: TGTGCCAGCAGTTTGTGGACAGGTGTCTACGAGCAGTACTTC. Translated, it gives CASSLWTGVYEQYF.

This rearrangement joins TRBV5-6 to TRBJ1-3; TRBD1 matches 8 bases. V shed 4 bases, J shed 2 bases, and the junction held 11 bases outside the gene matches. This CDR3 is 17 amino acids long. The germline CDR1 and CDR2 sequences are SGHDT and YYEEEE. The CDR3 DNA is TGTGCCAGCAGCGATACGGAACAGGGGGTACCTGGAAACACCATATATTTT. Its translation is CASSDTEQGVPGNTIYF.

CDR3 amino acids: CASSPGGNRNTIYF. The CDR3 DNA sequence: TGTGCCAGCAGCCCCGGGGGTAACCGAAACACCATATATTTT. The rearrangement links TRBV3-1 (or the pseudogene TRBV3-2) to TRBJ1-3; possible D gene TRBD1, 5 bases. CDR1 and CDR2 (germline): LGHDT, YNNKEL (reference sequence). Trimming pared 4 bases from V and 5 bases from J, leaving 12 bases between. The CDR3 loop spans 14 amino acids.

CDR3 DNA sequence: TGTGCCAGCAGCTACAGGACAGGGCAAGGGAACACTGAAGCTTTCTTT. Translating gives CASSYRTGQGNTEAFF. The rearrangement uses TRBV6-6 and TRBJ1-1; 8 nucleotides align to TRBD1. The CDR3 has 16 residues. Germline CDR1 reads MNHNY; CDR2 reads SVGAGI (reference sequence). V lost 6 bases to trimming and J lost 1 base; unmatched junction nucleotides: 10.

The V call is TRBV3-1 (or the pseudogene TRBV3-2), the J call TRBJ2-2; 7 bases fit TRBD1. The V segment lost 8 bases and the J segment 7 bases; nucleotides outside the gene matches: 13. This CDR3 is 15 amino acids long. Germline-derived CDR1 and CDR2 are LGHDT and YNNKEL (reference sequence). The CDR3 reads CASGRSDRNVGELFF. For the CDR3, the DNA is TGTGCCAGCGGCCGATCGGACAGGAATGTCGGGGAGCTGTTTTTT.

V is TRBV5-6 and J is TRBJ1-1; D possibly corresponds to TRBD1 (5 bases). Trimming left V 2 bases short and J 5 bases short, with 13 bases between. In germline, CDR1 is SGHDT, CDR2 YYEEEE. This CDR3 comprises 14 residues. The CDR3 DNA reads TGTGCCAGCAGCTTTGGACACCCAGCAACTGAAGCTTTCTTT. This sequence encodes CASSFGHPATEAFF.

V and J are TRBV6-5 and TRBJ1-1; TRBD1 matches at 7 bases. CDR3 length equals 13 residues. The germline V gene has CDR1 MNHEY and CDR2 SVGAGI. Trimming removed 10 bases from V and 3 bases from J; junction bases left unmatched: 8. The CDR3 sequence: CAIRRDRDTEAFF. The CDR3 nucleotides are TGTGCCATCCGCCGGGACAGAGACACTGAAGCTTTCTTT.

This clone was found a few times. This chain's CDR3 is CASGPGQARTGELFF. CDR3 bases: TGCGCCAGCGGACCGGGACAGGCTCGGACCGGGGAGCTGTTTTTT. The J gene is TRBJ2-2, the V gene TRBV4-1; 8 bases are a match to TRBD1. Germline V CDR1 and CDR2: MGHRA, YSYEKL. The junction had 10 bases not matched to a gene; V was cut back by 8 bases and J by 5 bases. The CDR3 length is 15 residues.

V usage is TRBV18 and J usage is TRBJ1-4; 9 bases line up with TRBD1. CDR1 KGHSH and CDR2 LQKENI come from the germline V gene. This CDR3 contains 18 residues. The J segment lost 0 bases and the V segment lost 3 bases, leaving 8 bases of the junction unmatched. The DNA for the CDR3 is TGTGCCAGCTCACCGCCGGGACAGGGCGGTGCAACTAATGAAAAACTGTTTTTT. It translates to CASSPPGQGGATNEKLFF.